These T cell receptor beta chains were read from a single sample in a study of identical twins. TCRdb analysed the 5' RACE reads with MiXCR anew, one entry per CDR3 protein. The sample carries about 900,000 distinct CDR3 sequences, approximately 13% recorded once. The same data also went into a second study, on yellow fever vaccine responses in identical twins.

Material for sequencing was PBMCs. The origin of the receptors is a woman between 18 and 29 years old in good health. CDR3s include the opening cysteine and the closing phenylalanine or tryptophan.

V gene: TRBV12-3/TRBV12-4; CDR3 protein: CASSFGGRRDTGELFF
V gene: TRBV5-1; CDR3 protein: CASSLTHGTDYGYTF
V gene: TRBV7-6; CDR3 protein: CASSLGGRVGELFF
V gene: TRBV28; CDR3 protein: CASRGAGAGQETQYF
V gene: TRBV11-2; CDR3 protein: CASSLGAGGVWNEQFF
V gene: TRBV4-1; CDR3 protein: CASSQGSLAGGETQYF
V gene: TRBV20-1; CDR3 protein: CSAPAYNEQFF
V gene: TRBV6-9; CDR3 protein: CASSYRKVAEAFF
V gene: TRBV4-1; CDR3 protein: CASTRQWGTGVETQYF
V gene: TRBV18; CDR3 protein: CASSPPSGTDQPQHF
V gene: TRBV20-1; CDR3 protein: CSPGQGSNSPLHF
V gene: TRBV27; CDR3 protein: CASSLRGTGYTF
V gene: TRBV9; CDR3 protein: CASSEGQPSYGYTF
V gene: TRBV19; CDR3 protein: CASSIDRFVGSVAKNIQYF
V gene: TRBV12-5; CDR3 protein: CASARGSSYNEQFF
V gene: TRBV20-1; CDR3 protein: CSARDWANNQPQHF
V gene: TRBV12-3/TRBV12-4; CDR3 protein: CASSFFGTNYEQYF
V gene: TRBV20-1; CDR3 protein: CSATPPQGGVGKNIQYF
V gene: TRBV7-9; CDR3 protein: CASSQTPSGETQYF
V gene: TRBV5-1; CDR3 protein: CASSLEHGGYGYTF
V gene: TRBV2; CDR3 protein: CASSEVSTLANTGELFF
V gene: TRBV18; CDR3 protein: CASSPTDRELFF
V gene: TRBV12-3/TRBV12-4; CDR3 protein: CASRRTGKSSYEQYF
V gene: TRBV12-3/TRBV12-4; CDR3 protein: CASSLGAGTGELFF